Shown below are 27 T cell receptor beta chains from a single sample sequenced in a study of cytomegalovirus exposure and HLA in healthy donors. The table came from immunoSEQ multiplex PCR; TCRdb's copy has only in-frame clones and leaves some out. The top ten clones hold more than 2.5% of a sample with some 79,000 clones, over 90% of them seen once. Sequences were obtained from PBMCs. All receptors come from a young woman in good health and CMV-seropositive.

The genes are TRBV5-1 and TRBJ2-5, with TRBD2 matching over 14 bases. The CDR3 runs to 15 residues. The V segment lost 4 bases and the J segment 4 bases; nucleotides outside the gene matches: 3. CDR1 and CDR2 (germline): SGHRS, YFSETQ. The CDR3 is CASSTGLAGGETQYF. CDR3 sequence (DNA): TGCGCCAGCAGCACAGGACTAGCGGGGGGAGAGACCCAGTACTTC.

The chain has TRBV7-2 and TRBJ2-2; 11 positions match TRBD1. The V gene's germline CDR1 is SGHTA and CDR2 FQGNSA. Trimming took 7 bases from V and 7 from J; bases not matched to a gene: 14. CDR3 length equals 17 residues. The CDR3 loop reads CASTLNRDRGVYGELFF. The CDR3 coding sequence is TGTGCCAGCACCCTAAACCGGGACAGGGGGGTTTACGGGGAGCTGTTTTTT.

V and J are TRBV5-8 and TRBJ1-5, with D possibly being TRBD1 (6 bases). V was clipped by 4 bases and J by 11 bases, with 16 bases between them. Germline CDR1 SGHTS, CDR2 YDEGEE. There are 13 residues in the CDR3. DNA for the CDR3: TGTGCCAGCAGCCCGGGGGGGCCTGGGTCCCAGCATTTT. Translation gives CASSPGGPGSQHF. The variable domain in full, completed from reference TRBV5-8 and TRBJ1-5, reads EAGVTQSPTHLIKTRGQQATLRCSPISGHTSVYWYQQALGLGLQFLLWYDEGEERNRGNFPPRFSGRQFPNYSSELNVNALELEDSALYLCASSPGGPGSQHFGDGTRLSIL.

The chain carries TRBV11-2 and TRBJ1-2, with a possible D match to TRBD1 (5 bases). CDR1 is SGHAT, CDR2 FQNNGV, per germline. The CDR3 totals 16 residues. V lost 7 bases to trimming and J lost 7 bases, with 25 bases between them. CDR3 amino acids: CASTYGGRERGFGYTF. The CDR3 DNA follows: TGTGCCAGCACCTACGGGGGGAGGGAGAGGGGCTTTGGCTACACCTTC.

The genes are TRBV11-2 and TRBJ1-6; D possibly corresponds to TRBD1 (6 bases). The CDR3 is 16 amino acids. Germline V gene data show CDR1 as SGHAT and CDR2 as FQNNGV. Trimming left V 0 bases short and J 7 bases short, with 13 bases between. Written as DNA, the CDR3 is TGTGCCAGCAGCTTAGATCAAGTCCAGGGGAATTCACCCCTCCACTTT. Its translation is CASSLDQVQGNSPLHF.

The chain couples TRBV11-2 to TRBJ1-2, with TRBD1 identical over 8 bases. With V trimmed by 5 bases and J by 4 bases, 6 bases remained unmatched. The CDR3 has 14 residues. Germline CDR1 reads SGHAT; CDR2 reads FQNNGV. DNA for the CDR3: TGTGCCAGCAGCCTCAATGACAGGGGCTATGGCTACACCTTC. It translates to CASSLNDRGYGYTF.

This chain connects TRBV7-8 to TRBJ1-1, with 7 bases lining up with TRBD1. The CDR3 runs to 17 residues. The germline V gene encodes CDR1 SGHVS and CDR2 FQNEAQ. The V and J ends lost 5 bases and 4 bases, in that order; junction bases with no gene match: 16. CDR3 DNA: TGTGCCAGCAGCCCAGAGGGGGCGACACGGGTTCGCACTGAAGCTTTCTTT. It is translated as CASSPEGATRVRTEAFF.

This clone showed up just a few times. The chain recombines TRBV6-1 with TRBJ1-5, with TRBD1 matching 8 bases. Germline V gene data show CDR1 as MNHNS and CDR2 as SASEGT. This CDR3 comprises 16 residues. V was clipped by 3 bases and J by 6 bases; unmatched bases: 10. CDR3: CASSEGEDRGGQPQHF. DNA of the CDR3: TGTGCCAGCAGTGAGGGGGAAGACAGGGGTGGTCAGCCCCAGCATTTT.

This chain uses TRBV7-2 with TRBJ2-5, with a tentative D call TRBD1 (5 bases). The V end was cut by 1 base, the J end by 4 bases, with 10 bases between. There are 14 residues in the CDR3. Germline V CDR1 and CDR2: SGHTA, FQGNSA. The CDR3 DNA reads as TGTGCCAGCAGCTTAGTTCAGGGTAGAGAGACCCAGTACTTC. Its protein product is CASSLVQGRETQYF.

The chain is built from TRBV19 and TRBJ2-1, with D perhaps matching TRBD2 (6 bases). This CDR3 comprises 17 residues. V shed 1 base and J shed 0 bases, with 13 bases lying between them. Germline V gives CDR1 LNHDA, CDR2 SQIVND (reference sequence). The CDR3 reads CASSIGADGSSYNEQFF. The CDR3 DNA sequence: TGTGCCAGTAGTATAGGAGCGGACGGGAGCTCCTACAATGAGCAGTTCTTC.

The chain is built from TRBV19 and TRBJ1-5; 8 bases line up with TRBD1. The CDR3 contains 15 residues. The V gene end was trimmed by 3 bases and the J gene end by 6 bases; junction bases not matched to a gene: 7. Germline V CDR1 and CDR2: LNHDA, SQIVND (reference sequence). CDR3 region: CASSIYQGAGQPQHF. DNA for the CDR3: TGTGCCAGTAGTATCTACCAGGGGGCGGGTCAGCCCCAGCATTTT.

The CDR3 sequence is CASSQAGLNQPQHF. As DNA, the CDR3 is TGTGCCAGCAGCCAGGCGGGGTTAAATCAGCCCCAGCATTTT. The rearrangement links TRBV7-9 to TRBJ1-5, with D uncertain. The V gene lost 5 bases and the J gene lost 4 bases, with 12 bases spanning the gap. CDR3 length: 14 residues. Germline V gene sequence: CDR1 SEHNR, CDR2 FQNEAQ (reference sequence). Complete variable domain (other parts from reference TRBV7-9 and TRBJ1-5): DTGVSQNPRHKITKRGQNVTFRCDPISEHNRLYWYRQTLGQGPEFLTYFQNEAQLEKSRLLSDRFSAERPKGSFSTLEIQRTEQGDSAMYLCASSQAGLNQPQHFGDGTRLSIL.

The CDR3 nucleotides are TGTGCCAGCAGCTTAGGGTCGGGAGGCCGTCCAATTTGGCAGTTCTTC. This gives the protein CASSLGSGGRPIWQFF. This chain links TRBV11-3 with TRBJ2-1, with 7 bases matching TRBD2. This CDR3 spans 16 amino acids. CDR1 and CDR2 (germline): SGHNT, YENEEA. V trimming: 1 base; J trimming: 12 bases; junction bases outside the gene matches: 15.

The V gene is TRBV15, the J gene TRBJ2-3; 8 bases are a match to TRBD2. The CDR3 is 16 residues long. Trimming removed 1 base from V and 0 bases from J; junction bases left unmatched: 3. Germline V CDR1 and CDR2: LNHNV, YYDKDF (reference sequence). DNA of the CDR3: TGTGCCACCAGCAGAGCGGGGGGGAGAAGCACAGATACGCAGTATTTT. Amino acids: CATSRAGGRSTDTQYF.

The CDR3 nucleotides read TGTGCCAGCAGCTTGGCGGTGGGTGATAATTCACCCCTCCACTTT. Its translation: CASSLAVGDNSPLHF. The chain joins TRBV11-2 to TRBJ1-6; D call uncertain. The CDR3 has 15 residues. Germline V gene lookup returns CDR1 SGHAT and CDR2 FQNNGV. V was clipped by 3 bases and J by 5 bases, with 11 bases between them.

The V gene is TRBV28, the J gene TRBJ2-1, with TRBD2 matching 15 bases. Germline CDR1 MDHEN, CDR2 SYDVKM. This CDR3 has 16 amino acids. With 5 bases clipped from V and 9 bases from J, the junction kept 8 bases outside the gene matches. CDR3 bases: TGTGCCAGCAGTCAGAGAGGACTAGCGGGGGGGCCTGAGCAGTTCTTC. As protein: CASSQRGLAGGPEQFF.

This chain links TRBV4-2 with TRBJ2-7, with 8 bases that match TRBD1. Losses at the gene ends were 0 bases for V and 3 bases for J; bases not matched to a gene: 4. Germline V gene lookup returns CDR1 LGHNA and CDR2 YNFKEQ. CDR3 length: 15 amino acids. For the CDR3, the DNA is TGTGCCAGCAGCCAAGAATCTACAGGGGGCTACGAGCAGTACTTC. Protein: CASSQESTGGYEQYF.

This sequence joins TRBV28 and TRBJ1-1; 8 nucleotides match TRBD1. Per germline, CDR1 MDHEN and CDR2 SYDVKM. This CDR3 has 15 amino acids. With 6 bases clipped from V and 1 base from J, the junction kept 7 bases outside the gene matches. The CDR3 sequence is CASREQDRENTEAFF. The CDR3 region has the DNA TGTGCCAGCAGAGAACAGGACAGGGAGAACACTGAAGCTTTCTTT.

This rearrangement joins TRBV4-3 to TRBJ2-1, with 7 positions matching TRBD2. Germline-derived CDR1 and CDR2 are LGHNA and YSLEER. J lost 15 bases, V lost 4 bases, and 18 bases had no gene match. The CDR3 runs 15 residues. The CDR3 sequence is CASSRGGDKSGKVFF. The CDR3 nucleotides read TGCGCCAGCAGCCGAGGAGGAGATAAGAGCGGGAAGGTGTTCTTC.

V gene TRBV28 combines with J gene TRBJ2-7; perhaps TRBD2 as D (6 bases). CDR1 and CDR2 from the germline V gene are MDHEN and SYDVKM. The CDR3 loop spans 14 amino acids. Trimming took 6 bases from V and 2 from J, leaving 14 bases between them. CDR3 in DNA: TGTGCCAGCAGACGGGGACTGGGTGCCTACGAGCAGTACTTC. Residues: CASRRGLGAYEQYF.

The rearrangement joins TRBV4-1 to TRBJ1-2, with D possibly being TRBD1 (5 bases). Trimming took off 0 bases at V and 4 bases at J, with 12 bases between the two ends. The CDR3 is 15 residues long. CDR1 and CDR2 from the germline V gene are MGHRA and YSYEKL. The CDR3 bases are TGCGCCAGCAGCCAAGAAGGTCAGGGCCCCTATGGCTACACCTTC. It encodes CASSQEGQGPYGYTF.

The chain carries TRBV4-1 and TRBJ2-3; D may be TRBD1 (6 bases). V gave up 5 bases and J gave up 1 base, with 10 bases separating them. CDR3 length: 14 amino acids. From germline, CDR1 is MGHRA and CDR2 YSYEKL. CDR3 amino acids: CASSGRQGTDTQYF. The CDR3 DNA sequence: TGCGCCAGCAGCGGTCGACAGGGCACAGATACGCAGTATTTT.

The chain carries TRBV28 and TRBJ2-4; 9 nucleotides agree with TRBD1. Germline values: CDR1 MDHEN, CDR2 SYDVKM. The junction had 10 bases not matched to a gene; V was cut back by 6 bases and J by 4 bases. The CDR3 has 16 amino acids. CDR3 sequence reads: CASRPPGQGGKNIQYF. CDR3 sequence (DNA): TGTGCCAGCAGACCTCCGGGACAGGGCGGGAAAAACATTCAGTACTTC.

This clone is a singleton in its sample. The chain carries TRBV5-1 and TRBJ2-1; the D gene is possibly TRBD2 (5 bases). The CDR3 sequence is 13 residues long. Germline assignment: CDR1 SGHRS and CDR2 YFSETQ. Trimming left V 1 base short and J 7 bases short, with 9 bases between. Here the CDR3 reads CASSLMRANEQFF. As DNA, the CDR3 is TGCGCCAGCAGCTTGATGAGGGCTAATGAGCAGTTCTTC.

The CDR3 spells CASSYSSVGGRHEQYF. For the CDR3, the DNA is TGTGCCAGCAGTTACTCGAGTGTCGGAGGTCGCCACGAGCAGTACTTC. V usage is TRBV6-5 and J usage is TRBJ2-7; TRBD2 is a possible D gene (5 bases). Between the trimmed V and J ends, which lost 0 bases and 5 bases, there was a span of 17 bases. The CDR3 consists of 16 residues. CDR1 and CDR2 (germline): MNHEY, SVGAGI.

V and J are TRBV6-6 and TRBJ1-1, with a weak D call TRBD1 (5 bases). V was pared by 0 bases and J by 6 bases, with 8 bases between. The CDR3 spans 13 residues. Germline V gene sequence: CDR1 MNHNY, CDR2 SVGAGI (reference sequence). The CDR3 nucleotides are TGTGCCAGCAGTTACTCACAGGACCCTGAAGCTTTCTTT. Its translation: CASSYSQDPEAFF.

The V call is TRBV5-1, the J call TRBJ2-3; D remains unclear. This CDR3 is built from 15 residues. CDR1 SGHRS and CDR2 YFSETQ come from the germline V gene. V lost 4 bases and J lost 1, with 13 bases in between. The CDR3 region has the DNA TGCGCCAGCAGCCCAGTAGATCGGGGCACAGATACGCAGTATTTT. Protein product: CASSPVDRGTDTQYF.